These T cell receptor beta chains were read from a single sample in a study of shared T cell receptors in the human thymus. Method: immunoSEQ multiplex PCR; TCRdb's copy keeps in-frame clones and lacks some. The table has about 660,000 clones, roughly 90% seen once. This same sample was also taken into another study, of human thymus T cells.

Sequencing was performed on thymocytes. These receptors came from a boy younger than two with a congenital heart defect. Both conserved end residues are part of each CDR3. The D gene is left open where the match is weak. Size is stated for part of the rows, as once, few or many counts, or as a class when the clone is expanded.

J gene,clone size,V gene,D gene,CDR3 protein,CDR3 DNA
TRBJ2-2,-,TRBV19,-,CASMYRADTGELFF,TGTGCCAGTATGTACAGGGCGGACACCGGGGAGCTGTTTTTT
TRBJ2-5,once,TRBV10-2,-,CASSGRIQETQYF,TGCGCCAGCAGCGGGAGAATCCAAGAGACCCAGTACTTC
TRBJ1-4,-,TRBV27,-,CASSLWGRGEKLFF,TGTGCCAGCAGTTTATGGGGAAGGGGTGAAAAACTGTTTTTT
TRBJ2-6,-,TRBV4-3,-,CASSQEEGGDLDVLTF,TGCGCCAGCAGCCAAGAGGAAGGCGGAGACCTAGACGTCCTGACTTTC
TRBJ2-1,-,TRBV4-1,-,CATSGFPGEQFF,TGCGCCACCTCTGGGTTCCCAGGGGAGCAGTTCTTC
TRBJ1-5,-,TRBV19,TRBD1,CASSTEDRDNQPQHF,TGTGCCAGTAGTACTGAGGACAGGGACAATCAGCCCCAGCATTTT
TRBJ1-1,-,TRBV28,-,CATATPGARTEAFF,TGTGCCACCGCAACACCAGGGGCTCGGACTGAAGCTTTCTTT
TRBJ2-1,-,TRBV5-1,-,CASSPHRVGSSNEQFF,TGCGCCAGCAGCCCCCACAGGGTAGGCTCATCGAATGAGCAGTTCTTC
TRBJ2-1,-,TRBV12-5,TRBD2,CASGLVRGRGSNEQFF,TGTGCTAGTGGTTTGGTAAGAGGGAGGGGCTCGAATGAGCAGTTCTTC
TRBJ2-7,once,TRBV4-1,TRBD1,CASSQDQDRGLEQYF,TGCGCCAGCAGCCAAGATCAGGACAGGGGTTTAGAGCAGTACTTC
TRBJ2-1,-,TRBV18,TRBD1,CASSAGGENEQFF,TGTGCCAGCTCCGCAGGGGGCGAGAATGAGCAGTTCTTC
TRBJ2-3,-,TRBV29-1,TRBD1,CSVEGGTGEADTQYF,TGCAGCGTTGAAGGGGGGACAGGGGAAGCAGATACGCAGTATTTT
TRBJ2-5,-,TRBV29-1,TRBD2,CSIRDRTSGQETQYF,TGCAGCATTCGGGATCGGACTAGCGGACAAGAGACCCAGTACTTC
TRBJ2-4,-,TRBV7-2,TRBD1,CASSLGQGNIQYF,TGTGCCAGCAGCCTCGGACAGGGAAACATTCAGTACTTC
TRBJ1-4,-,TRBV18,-,CASSPRARGNEKLFF,TGTGCCAGCTCACCCCGTGCACGGGGTAATGAAAAACTGTTTTTT
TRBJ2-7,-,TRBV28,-,CASISRTYEQYF,TGTGCCAGCATTAGTCGAACCTACGAGCAGTACTTC